The 32 T cell receptor beta chains reported below all come from one sample, sequenced in a study of shared clonotypes between healthy human individuals. Repertoires were generated with immunoSEQ multiplex PCR, while TCRdb's copy carries only in-frame clones and drops some. The data show approximately 110,000 clones, about 66% seen once. Sequenced sample: memory CD8+ T cells sorted from blood. This sample's subset: CD45RO+ cells pooled with CCR7-negative TemRA cells. The receptors originated from a woman in her twenties or thirties in good health.

The rearrangement uses TRBV27 and TRBJ2-1; TRBD2 matches 7 bases. V dropped 8 bases and J dropped 3; count of bases not matched to a gene: 10. Per the germline V gene, CDR1 is MNHEY and CDR2 is SMNVEV (reference sequence). The CDR3 has 15 residues. The CDR3 region has the DNA TGTGCCAGCTCCATGGCGCTAGCGGACTACAATGAGCAGTTCTTC. Protein: CASSMALADYNEQFF.

This clone was seen only once. This chain uses TRBV25-1 with TRBJ2-1; 7 bases agree with TRBD2. The CDR3 is made up of 14 amino acids. With V trimmed by 8 bases and J by 5 bases, 9 bases remained unmatched. The germline V gene encodes CDR1 MGHDK and CDR2 SYGVNS. The CDR3 region is CASLGRAPDNEQFF. CDR3 coding DNA: TGTGCCAGCCTTGGGAGGGCTCCGGACAATGAGCAGTTCTTC.

This rearrangement joins TRBV15 to TRBJ1-3; D is undetermined. This CDR3 has 15 amino acids. Germline V gene lookup returns CDR1 LNHNV and CDR2 YYDKDF (reference sequence). V was pared by 0 bases and J by 5 bases, with 11 bases between. This chain's CDR3 is CATSRDLEDRNTIYF. The CDR3 DNA sequence: TGTGCCACCAGCAGAGATTTGGAGGACCGAAACACCATATATTTT.

The gene calls are TRBV5-1 and TRBJ2-1; 11 nucleotides agree with TRBD2. This CDR3 contains 14 residues. V dropped 4 bases and J dropped 5; count of bases not matched to a gene: 2. From germline, CDR1 is SGHRS and CDR2 YFSETQ. In nucleotides, the CDR3 is TGCGCCAGCAGCACACTAGCGGGAGACAATGAGCAGTTCTTC. It is translated as CASSTLAGDNEQFF.

In this sample, this clone turned up a few times. V gene TRBV27 combines with J gene TRBJ2-1; D gene uncertain. The V and J ends lost 1 base and 5 bases respectively, with 6 bases between them. The CDR3 sequence is 13 residues long. The germline CDR1 and CDR2 sequences are MNHEY and SMNVEV (reference sequence). CDR3 residues: CASSLLGNNEQFF. The CDR3 bases are TGTGCCAGCAGTTTATTGGGCAACAATGAGCAGTTCTTC.

The rearrangement joins TRBV20-1 to TRBJ2-7; D remains ambiguous. Germline V gives CDR1 DFQATT, CDR2 SNEGSKA (reference sequence). Trimming pared 6 bases from V and 4 bases from J, leaving 7 bases between. This CDR3 comprises 10 residues. The CDR3, as DNA: TGCAGTGCCTCCCATTACGAGCAGTACTTC. Its protein is CSASHYEQYF.

This clone appeared a few times. The chain joins TRBV28 to TRBJ2-6, with D hard to call. This CDR3 contains 19 residues. V lost 10 bases and J lost 0, with 25 bases in between. Germline V gives CDR1 MDHEN, CDR2 SYDVKM. CDR3 residues: CATSFSPGYAPSGANVLTF. Here the CDR3 DNA reads TGTGCCACATCTTTCTCCCCGGGCTACGCTCCCTCTGGGGCCAACGTCCTGACTTTC.

The rearrangement uses TRBV28 and TRBJ2-7, with D possibly matching TRBD2 (5 bases). Germline CDR1 MDHEN, CDR2 SYDVKM. Between the trimmed V and J ends, which lost 9 bases and 0 bases, there was a span of 6 bases. This CDR3 contains 11 residues. CDR3 in DNA: TGTGCCAGTGGGAGCTCCTACGAGCAGTACTTC. This encodes CASGSSYEQYF.

The V call is TRBV27, the J call TRBJ1-2; D might be TRBD1 (6 bases). This CDR3 spans 14 amino acids. From germline, CDR1 is MNHEY and CDR2 SMNVEV (reference sequence). V dropped 6 bases and J dropped 1 base, with 12 bases sitting between them. The CDR3: CASSLEGGNYGYTF. CDR3 DNA sequence: TGTGCCAGCAGCCTCGAGGGGGGTAACTATGGCTACACCTTC.

This clone was observed a few times. The chain carries TRBV5-4 and TRBJ2-7; 14 nucleotides align to TRBD2. J gave up 6 bases and V 1 base, and 6 bases lay outside the gene matches. Germline assignment: CDR1 SGHNT and CDR2 YYREEE (reference sequence). The CDR3 runs to 16 residues. The CDR3 DNA reads TGTGCCAGCAGCTTGAGGGGGACTAGCGGGAGAGGCGAGCAGTACTTC. Protein product: CASSLRGTSGRGEQYF. The full variable domain, rest sourced from reference TRBV5-4 and TRBJ2-7, is ETGVTQSPTHLIKTRGQQVTLRCSSQSGHNTVSWYQQALGQGPQFIFQYYREEENGRGNFPPRFSGLQFPNYSSELNVNALELDDSALYLCASSLRGTSGRGEQYFGPGTRLTVT.

This clone turned up a few times. The rearrangement links TRBV30 to TRBJ2-2; possibly TRBD2 for D (5 bases). CDR1 and CDR2 from the germline V gene are GTSNPN and SVGIG (reference sequence). The CDR3 has 24 residues. V dropped 1 base and J dropped 0 bases, with 36 bases sitting between them. The CDR3: CAWSDPRGGLIGIFFESNTGELFF. CDR3 DNA: TGTGCCTGGAGTGATCCCCGGGGTGGATTAATTGGGATTTTTTTCGAATCGAACACCGGGGAGCTGTTTTTT.

The rearrangement uses TRBV10-2 and TRBJ2-3, with TRBD1 identical over 7 bases. The CDR3 sequence is 16 residues long. Germline V gives CDR1 WSHSY, CDR2 SAAADI. J gave up 2 bases and V 1 base, and 6 bases lay outside the gene matches. In DNA, the CDR3 is TGCGCCAGCAGTGAGTGGACAGGCGAGTTCACAGATACGCAGTATTTT. Its protein is CASSEWTGEFTDTQYF.

The J gene is TRBJ2-7, the V gene TRBV7-2, with a weak D call TRBD2 (6 bases). V was trimmed by 5 bases and J by 2 bases, leaving 16 bases between them. CDR1 and CDR2 (germline): SGHTA, FQGNSA. The CDR3 loop spans 15 amino acids. The CDR3 nucleotides read TGTGCCAGCAGCATTCAAGGAGGGGAAACCTACGAGCAGTACTTC. Protein product: CASSIQGGETYEQYF.

This clone has only one observation. This chain links TRBV28 with TRBJ2-3; 11 bases line up with TRBD2. The CDR3 has 17 amino acids. V trimming: 6 bases; J trimming: 7 bases; junction bases outside the gene matches: 15. Germline CDR1 and CDR2: MDHEN and SYDVKM. The CDR3 spells CASSTGTSGPPGYTQYF. The CDR3 DNA reads TGTGCCAGCAGCACCGGGACTAGCGGCCCCCCGGGGTATACGCAGTATTTT.

This clone occurred many times. This rearrangement joins TRBV7-9 to TRBJ2-7; D is ambiguous. CDR3 size: 13 residues. Trimming removed 5 bases from V and 7 bases from J, with 15 bases in between. Germline lookup yields CDR1 SEHNR and CDR2 FQNEAQ (reference sequence). The CDR3 region is CASSRRLSAEQYF. The CDR3 nucleotides read TGTGCCAGCAGCCGTCGACTGAGTGCGGAGCAGTACTTC.

This chain uses TRBV19 with TRBJ1-1; D perhaps matches TRBD1 (5 bases). CDR1 and CDR2 (germline): LNHDA, SQIVND (reference sequence). The CDR3 loop spans 14 amino acids. V was trimmed by 3 bases and J by 6 bases, leaving 14 bases between them. Written as DNA, the CDR3 is TGTGCCAGTAGTATGGACGGGGGAAGGGCTGAAGCTTTCTTT. Its protein product is CASSMDGGRAEAFF.

This clone was observed a handful of times. The rearrangement joins TRBV19 to TRBJ2-1, with D possibly being TRBD2 (5 bases). From germline, CDR1 is LNHDA and CDR2 SQIVND (reference sequence). The V and J ends lost 3 bases and 4 bases respectively, with 13 bases between them. The CDR3 sequence is 15 residues long. As DNA, the CDR3 is TGTGCCAGTAGTATGGATCTAGCCCAATACAATGAGCAGTTCTTC. It yields the protein CASSMDLAQYNEQFF.

In its sample, this clone was seen once. CDR3 sequence: CASSLALANTGELFF. The CDR3 DNA sequence: TGCGCCAGCAGCTTGGCGCTAGCGAACACCGGGGAGCTGTTTTTT. J is TRBJ2-2 and V is TRBV5-1, with D unclear. The CDR3 is 15 amino acids. Trimming removed 0 bases from V and 0 bases from J, with 6 bases in between. Germline V gene data show CDR1 as SGHRS and CDR2 as YFSETQ.

The rearrangement joins TRBV2 to TRBJ1-5, with TRBD1 as a possible D gene (5 bases). V dropped 7 bases and J dropped 1 base, with 17 bases sitting between them. The CDR3 is 16 residues long. The germline gives CDR1 SNHLY, CDR2 FYNNEI. The CDR3 DNA is TGTGCCAGCACCGGAGAGCAGGGCGGGAGCAATCAGCCCCAGCATTTT. This translates into CASTGEQGGSNQPQHF.

This clone came up many times. CDR3 region: CASSEGSGSSYEQYF. CDR3 DNA: TGTGCCAGCAGTGAGGGTAGCGGGAGCTCCTACGAGCAGTACTTC. V is TRBV6-4 and J is TRBJ2-7; 9 positions match TRBD2. The CDR3 spans 15 residues. Per the germline V gene, CDR1 is MRHNA and CDR2 is SNTAGT. Trimming removed 3 bases from V and 0 bases from J; junction bases left unmatched: 3.

This sequence joins TRBV4-1 and TRBJ2-1, with 7 bases identical to TRBD2. The CDR3 is 16 amino acids. Germline CDR1 is MGHRA and CDR2 is YSYEKL. The trim removed 0 bases at V and 3 bases at J, leaving 5 bases unmatched. The DNA of the CDR3 is TGCGCCAGCAGCCAAGAGATAGGCGGGAGCTACAATGAGCAGTTCTTC. Protein sequence: CASSQEIGGSYNEQFF.

This clone appeared a few times. J is TRBJ2-3 and V is TRBV4-1; D is undetermined. V was pared by 7 bases and J by 2 bases, with 10 bases between. The CDR3 runs 13 residues. The germline V gene has CDR1 MGHRA and CDR2 YSYEKL. CDR3 amino acids: CASTSHDTDTQYF. The DNA for the CDR3 is TGCGCCAGCACTTCACATGACACAGATACGCAGTATTTT.

A few counts support this clone. V gene TRBV7-8 combines with J gene TRBJ1-2; 9 nucleotides agree with TRBD1. The CDR3 is 16 residues long. J gave up 0 bases and V 7 bases, and 9 bases lay outside the gene matches. The germline CDR1 and CDR2 sequences are SGHVS and FQNEAQ. The CDR3 DNA is TGTGCCAGCACCCCGGGACAGGGTAGAGCTAACTATGGCTACACCTTC. Translated, it gives CASTPGQGRANYGYTF.

The rearrangement links TRBV7-9 to TRBJ2-7, with 9 bases fitting TRBD1. Germline CDR1 is SEHNR and CDR2 is FQNEAQ (reference sequence). V trimming: 5 bases; J trimming: 5 bases; junction bases outside the gene matches: 7. The CDR3 has 14 residues. DNA for the CDR3: TGTGCCAGCAGCGCAACAGGGGGCCCCCACGAGCAGTACTTC. Translated: CASSATGGPHEQYF.

The V gene is TRBV19, the J gene TRBJ1-5; D is undetermined. Germline CDR1 is LNHDA and CDR2 is SQIVND (reference sequence). V lost 7 bases and J 4 bases, leaving 14 bases between the germline ends. CDR3 length: 14 residues. The CDR3 nucleotides read TGTGCCAGTAAAGGATGGCTTCGGAATCAGCCCCAGCATTTT. It codes for CASKGWLRNQPQHF. The whole variable domain, remainder taken from reference TRBV19 and TRBJ1-5, is DGGITQSPKYLFRKEGQNVTLSCEQNLNHDAMYWYRQDPGQGLRLIYYSQIVNDFQKGDIAEGYSVSREKKESFPLTVTSAQKNPTAFYLCASKGWLRNQPQHFGDGTRLSIL.

This chain uses TRBV7-2 with TRBJ1-6; 9 bases align to TRBD1. CDR3 length: 16 residues. V was clipped by 5 bases and J by 14 bases; unmatched bases: 16. CDR1 SGHTA and CDR2 FQGNSA come from the germline V gene. CDR3 bases: TGTGCCAGCAGCCCCGCCGGGACAGGGCCGGGCAGAACCCTCCACTTT. Its protein is CASSPAGTGPGRTLHF.

The chain employs TRBV5-6 and TRBJ2-3, with unresolved D. Looked up from germline, CDR1 is SGHDT and CDR2 is YYEEEE. Trimming left V 4 bases short and J 0 bases short, with 6 bases between. The CDR3 consists of 13 residues. This chain's CDR3 is CASSAASTDTQYF. Written as DNA, the CDR3 is TGTGCCAGCAGCGCGGCTAGCACAGATACGCAGTATTTT.

This clone occurred once. V is TRBV12-5 and J is TRBJ2-1; D possibly corresponds to TRBD2 (6 bases). Between the trimmed V and J ends, which lost 2 bases and 7 bases, there was a span of 9 bases. The germline V gene has CDR1 LGHNT and CDR2 FRNRAP. The CDR3 has 13 residues. The CDR3 sequence is CASGLPGGNEQFF. The CDR3 DNA reads TGTGCTAGTGGTTTGCCCGGAGGGAATGAGCAGTTCTTC.

The V and J genes are TRBV27 and TRBJ2-1; the D gene is possibly TRBD2 (5 bases). Trimming left V 5 bases short and J 10 bases short, with 12 bases between. CDR1 is MNHEY, CDR2 SMNVEV, per germline (reference sequence). CDR3 length: 12 residues. The CDR3 bases are TGTGCCAGCAGTGGAACCGGGATGGAGCAGTTCTTC. It yields the protein CASSGTGMEQFF.

The genes are TRBV13 and TRBJ2-3; no reliable D call. Between the trimmed V and J ends, which lost 1 base and 8 bases, there was a span of 7 bases. The germline gives CDR1 PRHDT, CDR2 FYEKMQ (reference sequence). The CDR3 contains 12 residues. The CDR3 sequence: CASSLDRRTQYF. Written as DNA, the CDR3 is TGTGCCAGCAGCTTAGACCGCCGTACGCAGTATTTT.

Details on this clone: A far larger clone lies a single base away; this is likely a read error. Other DNA sequences in the sample encode the same CDR3. The chain uses TRBV6-4 and TRBJ2-2; 11 positions match TRBD1. The CDR3 has 16 amino acids. CDR1 and CDR2 from the germline V gene are MRHNA and SNTAGT. J lost 3 bases, V lost 0 bases, and 0 bases had no gene match. The CDR3 region has the DNA TGTGCCAGCAGTGACTCGGGACAGGGGGACACCGGGGAGCTGTTTTTT. The encoded protein is CASSDSGQGDTGELFF.

The chain carries TRBV19 and TRBJ2-1; 7 nucleotides agree with TRBD1. The CDR3 loop spans 16 amino acids. CDR1 is LNHDA and CDR2 is SQIVND in the germline V gene (reference sequence). Germline trimming cut 5 bases from V and 4 bases from J; bases unmatched to any gene: 11. The CDR3 loop reads CASSARLTGFYNEQFF. For the CDR3, the DNA is TGTGCCAGTAGTGCCCGCCTGACAGGGTTTTACAATGAGCAGTTCTTC.